This T cell receptor (beta chain) comes out of a study of shared clonotypes between healthy human individuals. Germline V gene data show CDR1 as LNHDA and CDR2 as SQIVND (reference sequence). The CDR3 covers 12 residues. The V end was cut by 4 bases, the J end by 3 bases, with 7 bases between. The assay was immunoSEQ multiplex PCR, and TCRdb's table has in-frame clones only and misses some. Of about 340,000 clones listed, around 70% are singletons. Sample: memory CD4+ T cells sorted from blood. The subset is: CD45RA-negative fraction. V gene TRBV19 combines with J gene TRBJ2-7; D remains unclear. The clonotype was recovered from a man aged 25-40 years in good health. The CDR3 DNA follows: TGTGCCAGTAGTAGCGAATTCTACGAGCAGTACTTC. Its protein product is CASSSEFYEQYF.